The entry that follows covers one T cell receptor (beta chain) sequence. Its antigen is currently unknown. These data originate in a study of cytomegalovirus exposure and HLA in healthy donors. CDR3 size: 11 residues. CDR1 is MDHEN, CDR2 SYDVKM, per germline. Between the trimmed V and J ends, which lost 9 bases and 0 bases, there was a span of 3 bases. The PCR contained 60 Vbeta and 13 Jbeta primers. Profiled with immunoSEQ multiplex PCR; TCRdb holds only in-frame clones, not every one. The data hold some 62,000 clones, with about 87% observed a single time. The study, taken as a whole, reports: Listed as cytomegalovirus-associated were 150 or so TCR beta chains. A further, later analysis showed that HLA-associated TCR beta chains (compared with equally common others) were more clonally expanded. Reportedly, fewer N-insertions than the approximately 610-donor mean appeared in an Asian-associated ancestry cluster in a later analysis.

The genes are TRBV28 and TRBJ1-3; D is uncertain. Sample: PBMCs. This sequence was found in a young man in good health and CMV-seronegative. CDR3 region: CASNSGNTIYF. CDR3 DNA: TGTGCCAGTAACTCTGGAAACACCATATATTTT.